Listed below are T cell receptor beta chains from one sample, sequenced in a study of cytomegalovirus exposure and HLA in healthy donors. Repertoires were generated with immunoSEQ multiplex PCR, while TCRdb's copy carries only in-frame clones and drops some. The repertoire includes 180,000 or so clones, 82% of them detected once, and approximately 0.092% sits in the top ten. Sequencing input: PBMCs. The receptors stem from a boy aged 2 to 10 in good health and CMV-seronegative. CDR3s include the opening cysteine and the closing phenylalanine or tryptophan. A D gene is named only where the DNA matches it firmly. Not all rows give a size; the values are once, few, many and, for expanded clones, a class.

TRBV29-1	TRBJ1-3	NA	NA	CSVEDRGVSTIYF	TGCAGCGTTGAAGATCGGGGGGTATCAACCATATATTTT
TRBV5-1	TRBJ1-4	NA	NA	CASRPSVVAGNEKLFF	TGCGCCAGCAGACCATCAGTGGTGGCGGGTAATGAAAAACTGTTTTTT
TRBV10-3	TRBJ1-1	TRBD1	once	CATDRDGNTEAFF	TGTGCCACCGACAGGGATGGGAACACTGAAGCTTTCTTT
TRBV9	TRBJ2-7	TRBD2	NA	CASSVEGLDDYEQYF	TGTGCCAGCAGCGTAGAGGGACTAGACGACTACGAGCAGTACTTC
TRBV6-5	TRBJ1-2	NA	few	CASSYSVGVRGSSTF	TGTGCCAGCAGTTACTCGGTTGGTGTTCGGGGTTCAAGCACCTTC
TRBV4-3	TRBJ2-7	NA	NA	CASSRGTAGRAADYEQYF	TGCGCCAGCAGCCGCGGGACAGCGGGTCGGGCCGCCGATTACGAGCAGTACTTC
TRBV5-1	TRBJ2-5	TRBD2	NA	CASSLGSTSGGQETQYF	TGCGCCAGCAGCTTGGGGTCAACTAGCGGGGGCCAAGAGACCCAGTACTTC
TRBV19	TRBJ2-7	TRBD1	NA	CASSQGQGSSYEQYF	TGTGCCAGTAGCCAGGGACAGGGGAGCTCCTACGAGCAGTACTTC
TRBV6-1	TRBJ2-5	TRBD1	NA	CASSDDREETQYF	TGTGCCAGCAGCGACGACAGGGAAGAGACCCAGTACTTC
TRBV4-1	TRBJ2-3	TRBD2	NA	CASSQEPSPGLATTDTQYF	TGCGCCAGCAGCCAAGAGCCGTCACCGGGACTAGCGACTACAGATACGCAGTATTTT
TRBV19	TRBJ2-7	NA	NA	CASSMVPGLPYEQYF	TGTGCCAGTAGTATGGTGCCGGGACTGCCCTACGAGCAGTACTTC